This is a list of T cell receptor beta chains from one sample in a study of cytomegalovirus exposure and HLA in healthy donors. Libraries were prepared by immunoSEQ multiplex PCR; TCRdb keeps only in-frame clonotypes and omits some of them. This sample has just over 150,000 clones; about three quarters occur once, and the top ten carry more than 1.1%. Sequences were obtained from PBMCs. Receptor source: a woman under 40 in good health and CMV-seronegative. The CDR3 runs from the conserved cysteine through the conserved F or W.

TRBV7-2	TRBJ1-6	CASSFGGYNSPLHF
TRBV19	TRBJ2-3	CASSSWAGASTDTQYF
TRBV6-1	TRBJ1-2	CASRGPGDHGYTF
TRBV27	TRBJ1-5	CASSLRQAFEPQHF
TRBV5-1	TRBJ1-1	CASSPGQMNTEAFF
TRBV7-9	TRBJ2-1	CASAGSGGVNEQFF
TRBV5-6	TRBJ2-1	CASSLGLAGGRLGFNEQFF
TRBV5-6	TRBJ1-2	CASSLYGGDYGYTF
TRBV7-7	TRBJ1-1	CASSSAPGSEAFF
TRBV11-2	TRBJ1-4	CASSPGTVVSEKLFF
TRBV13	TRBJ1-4	CASSHGVENNEKLFF
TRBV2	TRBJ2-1	CASSDGQGAYNEQFF
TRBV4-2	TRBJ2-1	CASSIEAGVYNEQFF
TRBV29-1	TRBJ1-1	CSVAQGRNTEAFF
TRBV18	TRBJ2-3	CASSPADTQYF
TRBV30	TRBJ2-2	CAWSPGQGGTGELFF
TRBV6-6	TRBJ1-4	CASSYVVGSANEKLFF
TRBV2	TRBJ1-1	CASRVEDRWNTEAFF
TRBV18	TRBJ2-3	CASSPLSTDTQYF
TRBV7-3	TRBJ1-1	CASSPRDRVGSGEAFF
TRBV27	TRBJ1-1	CASTSIANTEAFF
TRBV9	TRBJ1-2	CASSVDAGSIYGYTF
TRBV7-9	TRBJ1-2	CASSLDGEHTF
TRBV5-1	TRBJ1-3	CASSFTPLTGGVSGNTIYF
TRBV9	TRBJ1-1	CASSVANGNTEAFF
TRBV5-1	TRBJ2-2	CASSFTGITGELFF
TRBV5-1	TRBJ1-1	CASSLGGTGQNTEAFF
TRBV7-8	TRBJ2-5	CASSTRLAGGVKKETQYF
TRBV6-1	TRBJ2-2	CASSARDTGELFF
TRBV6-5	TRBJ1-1	CASSSNHQGNTEAFF
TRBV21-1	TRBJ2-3	CASSSRQGSTDTQYF
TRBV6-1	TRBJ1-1	CASRKQGGGAFF
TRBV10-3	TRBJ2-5	CAISPLLAGQETQYF
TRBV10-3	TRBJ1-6	CAISAAGGDNSPLHF
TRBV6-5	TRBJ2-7	CASSYSRQGGYEQYF
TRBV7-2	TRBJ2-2	CASSLHAGSSGELFF
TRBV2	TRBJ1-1	CASSVYGMNTEAFF
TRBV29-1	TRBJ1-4	CSGGGKLFF
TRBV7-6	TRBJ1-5	CASSLTGGNQPQHF
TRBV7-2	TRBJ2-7	CASSLRGGRDEQYF
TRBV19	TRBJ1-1	CASSARQGWNTEAFF
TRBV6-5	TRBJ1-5	CASSRTQGPQHF
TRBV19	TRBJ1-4	CASSTGGREKLFF
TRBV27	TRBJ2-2	CASSLSRGGELFF
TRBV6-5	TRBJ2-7	CASQKRGALSQQYF
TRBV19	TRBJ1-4	CASSIIDGGEKLFF
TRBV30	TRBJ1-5	CAWGDRDNQPQHF
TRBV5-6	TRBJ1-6	CASSLGHRVSPLHF
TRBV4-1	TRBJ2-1	CASSLLSGGGSYNEQFF
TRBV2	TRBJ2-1	CASRGNSYNEQFF
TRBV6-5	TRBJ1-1	CASSRTENTEAFF
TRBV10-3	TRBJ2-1	CAISLGGRGNEQFF
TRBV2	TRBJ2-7	CASSVRRGTGGYEQYF
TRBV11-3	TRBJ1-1	CASSLRGYAGKAFF